This record concerns one T cell receptor beta chain sequence. The PCR used 60 Vbeta and 13 Jbeta primers. Produced via immunoSEQ multiplex PCR; TCRdb's table is partial and in-frame only. The sample lists roughly 60,000 clones, roughly 80% occurring once. CDR1 KGHSH and CDR2 LQKENI come from the germline V gene. V dropped 3 bases and J dropped 2; count of bases not matched to a gene: 6. This CDR3 comprises 15 residues. The record originates from a study of cytomegalovirus exposure and HLA in healthy donors. This receptor was identified in a woman aged 40 to 49 in good health and CMV-seropositive. Sequenced: PBMCs. The V gene is TRBV18, the J gene TRBJ1-2; 7 nucleotides align to TRBD1. Here the CDR3 DNA reads TGTGCCAGCTCACCGTCCGGGACAGCGAACTATGGCTACACCTTC. Translating gives CASSPSGTANYGYTF. The whole variable domain, filled in from reference TRBV18 and TRBJ1-2, reads NAGVMQNPRHLVRRRGQEARLRCSPMKGHSHVYWYRQLPEEGLKFMVYLQKENIIDESGMPKERFSAEFPKEGPSILRIQQVVRGDSAAYFCASSPSGTANYGYTFGSGTRLTVV.